This T cell receptor (beta chain) is drawn from a study of memory CD8 T cells in hepatitis C reinfection. Study-wide background: Two donors resolved primary infection, then developed chronic reinfection.

The time point is: pre-reinfection, 55 to 20 weeks before reinfection detection. No in vitro expansion preceded TCR sequencing of the sorted cells. Total naive CD8 T cells were sorted as viable CD3+ CD8+ CD45RO- cells from two donors. Produced via immunoSEQ multiplex PCR; TCRdb's table is partial and in-frame only. Of under 60,000 clones listed, about nine tenths are singletons. V shed 1 base and J shed 10 bases, with 9 bases lying between them. Per germline, CDR1 SGHDT and CDR2 YYEEEE. This CDR3 has 12 amino acids. The chain couples TRBV5-6 to TRBJ2-1; D remains ambiguous. Sequencing was done on a sample of naive CD8+ T cells sorted from blood. The TCR was taken from a man between 18 and 35 years old with hepatitis C virus infection. For the CDR3, the DNA is TGTGCCAGCAGCTTGCAAGTTGGCGAGCAGTTCTTC. The encoded protein is CASSLQVGEQFF.